The entry that follows covers one T cell receptor (beta chain) sequence. Its antigen is not known. Here immunoSEQ multiplex PCR was the method, and the copy in TCRdb shows in-frame clones only, minus some. The profile shows 25,000 to 35,000 clones, roughly 87% of them singletons. The sample comes from a study of lymphopenia after photon versus proton radiotherapy. Study-level points and caveats: Post-nadir diversity loss with photons came from oligoclonal expansion, particularly CD8+ Temra cells. Under photons, naive T cells and diversity fell while effector/memory populations rose.

The sample here was peripheral blood, taken from a patient treated with proton-based radiotherapy. This clonotype originated in a woman between 65 and 79 years old with pancreatic cancer. Some clones in this sample may be carry-over from other donors' samples.

DNA of the CDR3: TGTGCCATCAGTGACGGGGGAGTGCGCTACGAGCAGTACTTC. Protein sequence: CAISDGGVRYEQYF. The chain employs TRBV10-3 and TRBJ2-7, with TRBD2 as a possible D gene (6 bases). The CDR3 spans 14 residues. V dropped 3 bases and J dropped 3 bases, with 12 bases sitting between them. Germline CDR1 reads ENHRY; CDR2 reads SYGVKD.